Given below is one T cell receptor (beta chain) in context. Its antigen remains unidentified. The data were taken from a study of graft-versus-host responses after intestinal transplantation. Across the whole study: Transplantation in recipients was multivisceral, liver-intestinal, or isolated intestinal. Every recipient had anti-thymocyte globulin induction and 2 to 3 years of tacrolimus plus steroids.

The ends were cut back, 2 bases at V and 0 bases at J, with 7 bases in the middle. This CDR3 has 14 residues. Per the germline V gene, CDR1 is SEHNR and CDR2 is FQNEAQ (reference sequence). Data came from immunoSEQ multiplex PCR; TCRdb stores just in-frame clones and leaves some out. This table has 20,000 to 30,000 clones, 85% to 95% appearing once. General observations from the study: GvH clones detected in recipient marrow included some appearing first in ileum or blood.

V and J are TRBV7-9 and TRBJ1-1; the D is unclear. The starting material was PBMCs, obtained around 40 days after intestinal transplant. The source of this sequence is a human patient who received an intestinal transplant, so some T cells may come from the graft donor. The DNA of the CDR3 is TGTGCCAGCAGCTTAACAACAGTGAACACTGAAGCTTTCTTT. This sequence encodes CASSLTTVNTEAFF.